This entry lists 4 T cell receptor beta chains sequenced from one sample in a study of patients and donors after allogeneic stem cell transplantation. MiXCR was run by TCRdb on the RT-PCR reads, yielding one entry per CDR3 protein. The sample carries about 960,000 distinct CDR3 sequences, about a sixth recorded once. Sequencing input: blood, either unsorted or a sorted T cell fraction (not recorded which). These receptors all stem from a human donor who was either an allogeneic HSCT recipient or a stem cell or donor lymphocyte infusion donor (not recorded which). It is not recorded whose cells these are; they may come from a transplant donor.

This clonotype was observed many times. This chain connects TRBV27 to TRBJ1-1, with a possible D match to TRBD1 (5 bases). Germline V gene data show CDR1 as MNHEY and CDR2 as SMNVEV (reference sequence). The CDR3 totals 12 residues. Between the trimmed V and J ends, which lost 5 bases and 6 bases, there was a span of 10 bases. The CDR3 sequence: CASSNRLSEAFF. For the CDR3, the DNA is TGTGCCAGCAGTAACAGGTTATCTGAAGCTTTCTTT.

This chain links TRBV5-1 with TRBJ2-5; TRBD1 matches 11 bases. Germline lookup yields CDR1 SGHRS and CDR2 YFSETQ. The CDR3 spans 16 residues. Trimming at V came to 4 bases and at J to 4 bases, leaving 9 bases not matched to a gene. DNA of the CDR3: TGCGCCAGCAGCCAAATAATGGACAGGGGGCGAGAGACCCAGTACTTC. Translated: CASSQIMDRGRETQYF.

V usage is TRBV27 and J usage is TRBJ2-7, with 10 bases identical to TRBD2. J gave up 3 bases and V 2 bases, and 4 bases lay outside the gene matches. Germline V gives CDR1 MNHEY, CDR2 SMNVEV (reference sequence). The CDR3 runs to 15 residues. This CDR3 is CASSLTSGEIYEQYF. CDR3 nucleotide sequence: TGTGCCAGCAGTTTAACTAGCGGGGAAATCTACGAGCAGTACTTC.

This clonotype was counted only a few times. The chain recombines TRBV29-1 with TRBJ1-1, with D possibly matching TRBD1 (6 bases). Per germline, CDR1 SQVTM and CDR2 ANQGSEA. The V end was cut by 7 bases, the J end by 0 bases, with 15 bases between. The CDR3 consists of 14 residues. CDR3 DNA sequence: TGCAGCGCCCAGGGGTGGGCGATGAACACTGAAGCTTTCTTT. Translated: CSAQGWAMNTEAFF.